This TCR beta chain came from a study of cytomegalovirus exposure and HLA in healthy donors. In the study overall: The roughly 100 million unique TCR beta sequences, from about 170 million T cells, were found by an earlier analysis.

Amplification used 60 Vbeta primers and 13 Jbeta primers. Only in-frame clones appear in the TCRdb table, and some are missing; sequencing was by immunoSEQ multiplex PCR. The sample has some 120,000 clones, around 74% seen once; the top ten hold about 3%. Study findings and constraints: In vitro testing confirmed a few CMV-associated chains as specific for CMV antigens.

V was clipped by 4 bases and J by 1 base, with 9 bases between them. CDR3 size: 14 residues. The germline gives CDR1 SGHRS, CDR2 YFSETQ. To note about this clone: Its antigen is not known.

This chain links TRBV5-1 with TRBJ1-3; D is possibly TRBD1 (6 bases). The clonotype comes from a man between 25 and 39 years old in good health and CMV-seronegative. The sample taken for sequencing was PBMCs. CDR3 region: CASSRDRSGNTIYF. The CDR3 DNA reads TGCGCCAGCAGCCGAGACAGGTCTGGAAACACCATATATTTT.